A selection of T cell receptor beta chains follows, all from one sample in a study of shared clonotypes between healthy human individuals. The data were produced by immunoSEQ multiplex PCR, yet TCRdb's version contains in-frame clones alone and is incomplete. The sample has about a million clones, more than 60% seen once. Sequenced: memory CD4+ T cells sorted from blood. Receptor source: a man in his late teens or twenties in good health. The CDR3 runs from the conserved cysteine through the conserved F or W. The order of the fields is CDR3 DNA, CDR3 protein, V gene, D gene, clone size, J gene. A D gene is named only where the DNA matches it firmly. Some rows have no size entry. The others give once, few or many, or a class for an expanded clone.

cdr3_nt: TGTGCCAGCAGCTTGAGTGGCCGGGGGCGAGATGGAGAAAAACTGTTTTTT
cdr3_aa: CASSLSGRGRDGEKLFF
v_call: TRBV5-4
d_call: .
clone_size: .
j_call: TRBJ1-4

cdr3_nt: TGTGCCAGCAGCCCCTCATTGGGGGGGACCCAGTACTTC
cdr3_aa: CASSPSLGGTQYF
v_call: TRBV7-9
d_call: .
clone_size: many
j_call: TRBJ2-5

cdr3_nt: TGTGCCAGCTCTACAGGGAGCACAGATACGCAGTATTTT
cdr3_aa: CASSTGSTDTQYF
v_call: TRBV27
d_call: .
clone_size: once
j_call: TRBJ2-3

cdr3_nt: TGTGCCAGCAGCTTAGAAAGGCTAGAGACCCAGTACTTC
cdr3_aa: CASSLERLETQYF
v_call: TRBV11-2
d_call: .
clone_size: .
j_call: TRBJ2-5

cdr3_nt: TGTGCTAGCAGCCCTGGACTAGCGATCACAGATACGCAGTATTTT
cdr3_aa: CASSPGLAITDTQYF
v_call: TRBV7-7
d_call: TRBD2
clone_size: .
j_call: TRBJ2-3

cdr3_nt: TGTGCCACCTCGGTAGGGGCACATGAAAAACTGTTTTTT
cdr3_aa: CATSVGAHEKLFF
v_call: TRBV10-3
d_call: .
clone_size: .
j_call: TRBJ1-4

cdr3_nt: TGTGCCAGCAGCCCGGGGACCGATCACTATGGCTACACCTTC
cdr3_aa: CASSPGTDHYGYTF
v_call: TRBV6-5
d_call: .
clone_size: few
j_call: TRBJ1-2

cdr3_nt: TGTGCTAGGGATCATGGGGCGCAATCTGGGCCCATATATTTT
cdr3_aa: CARDHGAQSGPIYF
v_call: TRBV12-5
d_call: .
clone_size: .
j_call: TRBJ1-3

cdr3_nt: TGCGCCAGCAGCCAAGATGCGGGAGCGGACCTAAATGAGCAGTTCTTC
cdr3_aa: CASSQDAGADLNEQFF
v_call: TRBV4-1
d_call: TRBD2
clone_size: .
j_call: TRBJ2-1

cdr3_nt: TGTGCCAGCTCGAGGGGTTTGGGCACTGAAGCTTTCTTT
cdr3_aa: CASSRGLGTEAFF
v_call: TRBV6-5
d_call: .
clone_size: .
j_call: TRBJ1-1

cdr3_nt: TGTGCCAGCAGTAGACAGCCTCAGGTATATGGCTACACCTTC
cdr3_aa: CASSRQPQVYGYTF
v_call: TRBV2
d_call: .
clone_size: .
j_call: TRBJ1-2

cdr3_nt: TGTGCCAGCACCTCGGGACAGTTCTACGAGCAGTACTTC
cdr3_aa: CASTSGQFYEQYF
v_call: TRBV6-1
d_call: TRBD1
clone_size: few
j_call: TRBJ2-7

cdr3_nt: TGTGCCATCAGTCCCCGGGATCAGCTTACCTACGAGCAGTACTTC
cdr3_aa: CAISPRDQLTYEQYF
v_call: TRBV10-3
d_call: .
clone_size: .
j_call: TRBJ2-7

cdr3_nt: TGTGCCAGCAGTTCGGACAGTTACGAGCAGTACTTC
cdr3_aa: CASSSDSYEQYF
v_call: TRBV6-5
d_call: .
clone_size: .
j_call: TRBJ2-7

cdr3_nt: TGTGCCAGCTCACCGGGGGTTCGGGGCTACACCTTC
cdr3_aa: CASSPGVRGYTF
v_call: TRBV18
d_call: .
clone_size: .
j_call: TRBJ1-2

cdr3_nt: TGTGCCAGCAGTTTACACGGGAGGCCGACCAACTACGAGCAGTACTTC
cdr3_aa: CASSLHGRPTNYEQYF
v_call: TRBV28
d_call: TRBD2
clone_size: once
j_call: TRBJ2-7

cdr3_nt: TGTGCCAGTAGTATAGATCGTGAGGGGGCCAAAAACATTCAGTACTTC
cdr3_aa: CASSIDREGAKNIQYF
v_call: TRBV19
d_call: .
clone_size: few
j_call: TRBJ2-4

cdr3_nt: TGTGCCAGCAGCCACCGGGACACCTCCTATGGCTACACCTTC
cdr3_aa: CASSHRDTSYGYTF
v_call: TRBV4-2
d_call: .
clone_size: few
j_call: TRBJ1-2

cdr3_nt: TGTGCCAGCAGCTCATCCCAGGGGGGTGTTGATGGCTACACCTTC
cdr3_aa: CASSSSQGGVDGYTF
v_call: TRBV5-4
d_call: TRBD1
clone_size: few
j_call: TRBJ1-2

cdr3_nt: TGCGCCAGCAGCTTGGCCTCCGGTGAGACCCAGTACTTC
cdr3_aa: CASSLASGETQYF
v_call: TRBV5-1
d_call: .
clone_size: .
j_call: TRBJ2-5

cdr3_nt: TGCGCCAGCACCCCGGGACTAGGGCCCTACGAGCAGTACTTC
cdr3_aa: CASTPGLGPYEQYF
v_call: TRBV5-1
d_call: TRBD2
clone_size: .
j_call: TRBJ2-7

cdr3_nt: TGTGCCAGCAGCTACCTTATCGCCGGGGAGCTGTTTTTT
cdr3_aa: CASSYLIAGELFF
v_call: TRBV11-2
d_call: .
clone_size: .
j_call: TRBJ2-2

cdr3_nt: TGCGCCGGCAGCTTAGGGACAGGGAAGTTCTACGAGCAGTACTTC
cdr3_aa: CAGSLGTGKFYEQYF
v_call: TRBV5-1
d_call: TRBD1
clone_size: .
j_call: TRBJ2-7

cdr3_nt: TGTGCCAGCAGCCTTGCTGGGGGGGGCCTGGATTCACCCCTCCACTTT
cdr3_aa: CASSLAGGGLDSPLHF
v_call: TRBV5-6
d_call: .
clone_size: .
j_call: TRBJ1-6

cdr3_nt: TGTGCCAGCAGTTTGGGAGGATATGGCTACACCTTC
cdr3_aa: CASSLGGYGYTF
v_call: TRBV28
d_call: .
clone_size: .
j_call: TRBJ1-2

cdr3_nt: TGTGCCAGCAGCTTGGACCGGACACAGTACAATGAGCAGTTCTTC
cdr3_aa: CASSLDRTQYNEQFF
v_call: TRBV5-4
d_call: .
clone_size: .
j_call: TRBJ2-1

cdr3_nt: TGCGCCAGCAGCCCACGAGGGAACCCAAGCACAGATACGCAGTATTTT
cdr3_aa: CASSPRGNPSTDTQYF
v_call: TRBV5-1
d_call: .
clone_size: few
j_call: TRBJ2-3